This TCR beta chain was sequenced during a study of cytomegalovirus exposure and HLA in healthy donors (dated by TCRdb to the late 2010s). In terms of the full investigation: In an earlier analysis of under 600 of the donors, 276 Gb of sequence data and roughly 100 million unique TCR beta sequences from 150 million to 200 million T cells were reported. The study used immunosequencing to profile the T cell repertoires of approximately 630 subjects and linked those repertoires to cytomegalovirus serostatus. Along with the roughly 700-subject first cohort, a separate validation cohort of over a hundred different subjects was used. Because of strong linkage in the cohort, a handful of DR-DQ haplotypes were treated as single units for association and clustering. HLA typing included class I and class II loci at four-digit resolution. In a later genetic analysis, genome-wide SNP genotypes for about three fifths of the roughly 670 donors were used, and that subset was treated as a discovery cohort. An early release covering roughly 640 HLA-typed donors comprised about 300 gigabases of sequencing data and tens of millions of unique TCR sequences. Typing coverage differed by locus: A, B, C, DRB1 and DQB1 were typed in about 629-640 donors, DQA1 in approximately 520, DPA1 in some 600, and DPB1 in around 440. An earlier analysis of several hundred of the donors applied high-throughput TCR beta sequencing to assess whether each TCR beta V gene segment acted as functional or pseudogenic. The study aimed to test whether signatures of past pathogen exposure could be identified by cataloging public T cell receptors. The later analysis used no new phenotypic data to find candidate immune exposures, relying instead on TCR beta sequences and their occurrence across donors. Donor age, sex, ethnicity and CMV serostatus were compiled alongside the repertoire data. High-throughput TCR immunosequencing, statistical association of individual TCRs with disease status, and machine learning were combined to predict cytomegalovirus infection status. Of the 300 to 500 genotyped donors, roughly 80% were placed in the genetic ancestry cluster associated with self-reported Caucasian donors. Across about 380 genotyped donors of the cohort, an average of approximately 220,000 unique TCR beta nucleotide sequences per donor were sequenced, and approximately 19% of those sequences were non-productive. A later analysis re-examined previously published TCR beta repertoires from about 670 donors and added high-resolution HLA genotyping to investigate patterns of TCR occurrence. All discovery cohort repertoires had been generated using a single sequencing platform. The paper's findings and limits, for the study overall: In this cohort, only TCR beta chains were sequenced, and detectable features were limited by the absence of alpha or paired-chain data. A later genetic analysis associated a missense DCLRE1C variant with V-gene and J-gene trimming of TCR beta chains, and an independent cohort replicated the association. Several of the top co-occurrence clusters appeared to be linked to parvovirus B19, influenza, CMV and Epstein-Barr virus, according to a later analysis. Strong co-occurrence of HLA alleles, especially DR and DQ, made assigning TCR associations to individual alleles difficult. Compared with equally common non-associated chains, HLA-associated TCR beta chains in a later analysis were more clonally expanded and had lower generation probabilities. In vitro tests confirmed that a few of the cytomegalovirus-associated TCR beta chains recognize cytomegalovirus antigens. Linkage disequilibrium might explain the correlated functional status among segregating V segments, but an unknown experimental factor could not be excluded. An earlier analysis of around 600 of the donors showed that most TCR beta V segments appeared in productive rearrangements either about 87% or about 30% of the time, which broadly matched IMGT annotations. Because HLA typing was missing for some donors at each locus, association tests included only the typed subset. The classifier was reported to diagnose cytomegalovirus status with high specificity and sensitivity in both the original and validation cohorts. Presence/absence analyses assumed roughly uniform sequencing depth across donors, an assumption that may not hold. In a later analysis, the rate of TCR association differed among HLA loci, with DRB1 alleles having the most associated TCRs and HLA-C alleles having the fewest. Specific HLA alleles were associated with 16,951 TCR beta sequences at a false discovery rate of 0.05 in a later analysis. Most CMV-associated TCR beta chains appeared to be HLA-restricted in a later analysis, and the HLA associations seemed to be driven largely by CMV exposure. A group of highly shared sequence variants was considered likely to be a technical artifact of the sequencing pipeline. The 87-base-pair reads could not distinguish some IMGT-functional V segments, including TRBV6-2 and TRBV6-3, so those segments were excluded. Because counts were too low, some 17 rarely observed V segments, including chromosome 9 orphons, were excluded from the earlier analysis of around 590 of the donors. Immune exposure information for the cohort was limited to CMV serostatus. Compared with the roughly 670-donor mean, donors in an Asian-associated ancestry cluster had fewer N-insertions in productive TCRs, according to a later genetic analysis. The study gave a list of 150 to 200 TCR beta chains associated with cytomegalovirus. Across donors, most TCR sequences were observed very rarely, whereas some public TCRs were present in many individuals. A further reported finding was that TCR beta sequences accurately predicted the HLA-A and HLA-B alleles for most subjects in the first cohort. The authors suggested that the approach could potentially be extended to other disease states and immunological phenotypes.

In total, just over 650 healthy bone marrow donors made up the cohort. At the time of sampling, every cohort member was nominally healthy, though immune exposures that went unrecorded were likely present. The donor was CMV seropositive and was included in the group of 250 to 300 seropositive cohort members. A peripheral blood sample was collected from each donor, and TCR beta sequencing was performed on peripheral blood mononuclear cells. The Qiagen DNeasy Blood Extraction Kit was used to extract genomic DNA from the blood cell samples. CDR1 is given as SNHLY and CDR2 as FYNNEI, both from the germline V gene. V has 4 bases trimmed and J has 5 bases trimmed; junction bases matching no gene number 7. From the cysteine up to the phenylalanine, the CDR3 has a length of 14 residues. The sequence is cut down to CDR3 DNA, 42 bases in frame from base 1. Library creation used the immunoSEQ multiplex PCR assay. The multiplex PCR relied on a mix of 60 forward primers for TCR Vbeta segments and 13 reverse primers for TCR Jbeta segments. The CDR3 region of rearranged TCR beta genes was amplified from genomic DNA by a multiplex PCR assay. The amplified TCR beta libraries were sequenced on the Illumina HiSeq System as 87-base-pair reads. As for the original processing: Across the 600 to 700 repertoires, a later analysis counted tens of millions of unique TCR beta chains, around 11 million of which were shared by at least two donors. To remove PCR and sequencing errors, raw reads were error-corrected and collapsed into unique sequences using a nearest-neighbor algorithm that merged closely related sequences. Alignment of CDR3 sequences to IMGT reference sequences was used to assign V, D and J gene segments. For a sequence to be retained, a match of at least six nucleotides was required to both a V gene segment and a J gene segment. A rearrangement counted as productive if the CDR3 had no stop codons and remained in frame with V and J, and every other rearrangement counted as non-productive. Following IMGT convention, CDR3 was defined as the stretch from the second conserved V-encoded cysteine to the conserved J-encoded phenylalanine. The earlier analysis of about 610 of the donors excluded sequences that lacked an unambiguous match to a single V gene segment. An earlier analysis of about 600 of the donors called V segments functional above 56.7% productive rearrangements and segregating when the between-donor standard deviation exceeded 5%. A statistical classification framework was built to diagnose cytomegalovirus status from the catalog of TCR beta chain sequences. In a later analysis, TCR nucleotide sequences were compared against IMGT/GENE-DB human TR gene sequences so that V and J genes could be assigned. Using the TCRdist pipeline, a later analysis assigned CDR3 sequences along with most-parsimonious VDJ recombination scenarios. In a later analysis, every TCR beta chain was defined by the combination of its CDR3 amino acid sequence and its V-gene family, and reads without a unique V-gene family were dropped. To address suspected cross-contamination and a sequencing artifact, a later analysis removed 450 to 700 highly shared, low-generation-probability nucleotide sequences. In a later analysis, a clonal expansion index for each public chain was calculated from normalized within-repertoire ranks of inferred template counts. A later analysis computed generation probabilities with a VDJ recombination model fitted to out-of-frame rearrangements, and checked the results against IGoR. A later analysis scored TCR-TCR, TCR-HLA and TCR-CMV co-occurrence with hypergeometric tests, applying a repertoire-size bias correction to TCR pairs. To estimate false discovery rates, a later analysis permuted the HLA or CMV assignments 20 times. In a later analysis, co-occurring TCRs were grouped using DBSCAN, with TCRdist sequence similarity added in when clustering inside HLA-allele-positive subsets. Co-occurrence clustering excluded repertoires with fewer than 30,000 or more than 120,000 public chains, plus five with anomalous nucleotide sharing. Here the immuneACCESS table is served through TCRdb, limited to in-frame sequences with V and J called. Missing clones are a known gap in these copies; in checked studies unresolved V genes cover under half, and the rest lacks a known reason. Clonal size and the V and J genes are those of that table, whereas D and trimming came from the DNA. The sample includes roughly 120,000 clones, with roughly 65% observed a single time. More than 8% of the sample rests with the top ten.

The sample holds a few counts of this clone. The clone's antigen remains unknown. Per-base qualities were not stored, and no clone one base away is much larger. Sequencing was carried out using PBMCs. The chain is encoded by TRBV2 joined to TRBJ2-5; 7 of the junction bases match TRBD2. The TCR originated in a middle-aged man in good health and CMV-seropositive. Here the CDR3 is given as CASSVRLGGETQYF. The nucleotide sequence is TGTGCCAGCAGTGTACGCCTGGGGGGGGAGACCCAGTACTTC.